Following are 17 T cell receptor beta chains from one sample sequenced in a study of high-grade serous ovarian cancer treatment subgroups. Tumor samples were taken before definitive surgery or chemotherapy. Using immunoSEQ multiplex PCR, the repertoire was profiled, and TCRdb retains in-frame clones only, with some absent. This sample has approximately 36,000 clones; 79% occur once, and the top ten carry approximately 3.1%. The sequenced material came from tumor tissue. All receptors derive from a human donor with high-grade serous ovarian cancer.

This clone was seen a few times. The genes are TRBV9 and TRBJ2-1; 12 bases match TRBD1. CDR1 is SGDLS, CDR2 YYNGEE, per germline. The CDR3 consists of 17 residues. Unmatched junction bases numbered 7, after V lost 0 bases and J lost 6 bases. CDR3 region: CASSVEVRDRGPNEQFF. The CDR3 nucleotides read TGTGCCAGCAGCGTAGAGGTGAGGGACAGGGGGCCCAATGAGCAGTTCTTC.

In nucleotides, the CDR3 is TGTGCCAGCAGCCCGACAGGAAATCCCTACGAGCAGTACTTC. Translating gives CASSPTGNPYEQYF. The chain links TRBV7-2 to TRBJ2-7; tentative D call: TRBD1 (6 bases). Looked up from germline, CDR1 is SGHTA and CDR2 is FQGNSA. The CDR3 is 14 amino acids. The ends were cut back, 5 bases at V and 2 bases at J, with 13 bases in the middle.

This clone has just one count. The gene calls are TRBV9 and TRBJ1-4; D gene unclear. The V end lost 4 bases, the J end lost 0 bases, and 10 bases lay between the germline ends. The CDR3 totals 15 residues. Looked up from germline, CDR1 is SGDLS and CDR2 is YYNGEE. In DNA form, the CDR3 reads TGTGCCAGCAGCTTATCTCACTCAACTAATGAAAAACTGTTTTTT. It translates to CASSLSHSTNEKLFF.

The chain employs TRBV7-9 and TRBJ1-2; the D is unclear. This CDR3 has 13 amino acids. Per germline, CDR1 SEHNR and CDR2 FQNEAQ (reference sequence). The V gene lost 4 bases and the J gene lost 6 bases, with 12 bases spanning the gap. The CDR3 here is CASSSQRVDGYTF. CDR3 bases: TGTGCCAGCAGCTCGCAGCGGGTTGATGGCTACACCTTC.

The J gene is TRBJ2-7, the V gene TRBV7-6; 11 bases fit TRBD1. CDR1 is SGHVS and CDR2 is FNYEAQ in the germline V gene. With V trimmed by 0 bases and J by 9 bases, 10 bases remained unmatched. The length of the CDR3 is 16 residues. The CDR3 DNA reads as TGTGCCAGCAGCTTAGCTCCCCGGTGGACAGGGGGCGGGCAGTACTTC. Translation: CASSLAPRWTGGGQYF.

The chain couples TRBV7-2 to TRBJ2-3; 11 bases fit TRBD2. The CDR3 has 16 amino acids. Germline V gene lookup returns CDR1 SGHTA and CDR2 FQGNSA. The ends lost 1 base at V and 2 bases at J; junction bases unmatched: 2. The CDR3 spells CASSLVAGGTTDTQYF. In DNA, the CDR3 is TGTGCCAGCAGCTTAGTAGCGGGAGGGACCACAGATACGCAGTATTTT.

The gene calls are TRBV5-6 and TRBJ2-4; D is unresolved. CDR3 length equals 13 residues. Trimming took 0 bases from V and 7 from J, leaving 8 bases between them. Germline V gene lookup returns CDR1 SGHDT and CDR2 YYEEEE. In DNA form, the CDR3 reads TGTGCCAGCAGCTTGGGGTCAACGAACATTCAGTACTTC. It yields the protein CASSLGSTNIQYF.

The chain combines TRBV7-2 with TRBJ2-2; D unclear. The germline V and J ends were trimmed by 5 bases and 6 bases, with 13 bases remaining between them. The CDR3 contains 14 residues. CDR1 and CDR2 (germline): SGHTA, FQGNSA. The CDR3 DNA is TGTGCCAGCAGCCTCTGGTCCACCGCCGGGGAGCTGTTTTTT. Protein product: CASSLWSTAGELFF. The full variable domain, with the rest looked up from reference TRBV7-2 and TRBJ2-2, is GAGVSQSPSNKVTEKGKDVELRCDPISGHTALYWYRQSLGQGLEFLIYFQGNSAPDKSGLPSDRFSAERTGGSVSTLTIQRTQQEDSAVYLCASSLWSTAGELFFGEGSRLTVL.

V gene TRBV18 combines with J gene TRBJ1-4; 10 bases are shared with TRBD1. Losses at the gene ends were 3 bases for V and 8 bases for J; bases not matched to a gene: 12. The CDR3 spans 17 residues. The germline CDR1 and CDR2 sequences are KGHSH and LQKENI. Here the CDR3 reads CASSPLRPGQGREKLFF. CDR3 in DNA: TGTGCCAGCTCACCCCTTCGACCGGGACAGGGGCGAGAAAAACTGTTTTTT. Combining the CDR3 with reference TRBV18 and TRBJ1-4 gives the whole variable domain NAGVMQNPRHLVRRRGQEARLRCSPMKGHSHVYWYRQLPEEGLKFMVYLQKENIIDESGMPKERFSAEFPKEGPSILRIQQVVRGDSAAYFCASSPLRPGQGREKLFFGSGTQLSVL.

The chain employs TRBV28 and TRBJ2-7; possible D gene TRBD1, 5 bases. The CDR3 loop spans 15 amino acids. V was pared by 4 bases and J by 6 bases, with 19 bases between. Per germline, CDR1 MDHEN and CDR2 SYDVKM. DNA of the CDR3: TGTGCCAGCAGTTCTGGGCAGGGAAGGGATCGCGAGCAGTACTTC. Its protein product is CASSSGQGRDREQYF. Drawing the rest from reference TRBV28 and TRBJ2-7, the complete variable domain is DVKVTQSSRYLVKRTGEKVFLECVQDMDHENMFWYRQDPGLGLRLIYFSYDVKMKEKGDIPEGYSVSREKKERFSLILESASTNQTSMYLCASSSGQGRDREQYFGPGTRLTVT.

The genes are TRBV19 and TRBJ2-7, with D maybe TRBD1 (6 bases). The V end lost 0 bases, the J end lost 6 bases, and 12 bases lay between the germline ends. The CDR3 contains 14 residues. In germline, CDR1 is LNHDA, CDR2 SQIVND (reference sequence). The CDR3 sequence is CASSIEAGACEQYF. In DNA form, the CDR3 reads TGTGCCAGTAGTATAGAGGCAGGGGCCTGCGAGCAGTACTTC. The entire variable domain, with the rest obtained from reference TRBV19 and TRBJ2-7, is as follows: DGGITQSPKYLFRKEGQNVTLSCEQNLNHDAMYWYRQDPGQGLRLIYYSQIVNDFQKGDIAEGYSVSREKKESFPLTVTSAQKNPTAFYLCASSIEAGACEQYFGPGTRLTVT.

The CDR3 sequence is CASSPRTFRNTGELFF. CDR3 sequence (DNA): TGTGCCAGCAGCCCGAGGACATTTCGGAACACCGGGGAGCTGTTTTTT. V and J are TRBV7-6 and TRBJ2-2; D may be TRBD1 (5 bases). CDR3 length equals 16 residues. Germline values: CDR1 SGHVS, CDR2 FNYEAQ. V lost 5 bases, J lost 1 base, and 14 bases lay in between.

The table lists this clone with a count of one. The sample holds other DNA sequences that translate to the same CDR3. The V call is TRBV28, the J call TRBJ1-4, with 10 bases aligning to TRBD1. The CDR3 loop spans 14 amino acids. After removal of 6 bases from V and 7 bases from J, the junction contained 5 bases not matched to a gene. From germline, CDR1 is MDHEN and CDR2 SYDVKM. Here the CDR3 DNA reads TGTGCCAGCAGCCGGGGACAGGGGCGTGAAAAACTGTTTTTT. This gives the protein CASSRGQGREKLFF.

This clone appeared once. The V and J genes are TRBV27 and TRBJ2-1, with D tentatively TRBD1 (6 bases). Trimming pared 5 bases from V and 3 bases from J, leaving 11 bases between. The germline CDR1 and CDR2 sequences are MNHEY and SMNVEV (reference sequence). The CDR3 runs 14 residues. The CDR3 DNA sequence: TGTGCCAGCAGTCCCTGGGACAACTACAATGAGCAGTTCTTC. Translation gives CASSPWDNYNEQFF.

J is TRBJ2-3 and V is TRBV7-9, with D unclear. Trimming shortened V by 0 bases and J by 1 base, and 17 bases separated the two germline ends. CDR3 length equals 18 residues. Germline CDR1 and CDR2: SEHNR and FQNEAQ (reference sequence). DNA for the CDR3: TGTGCCAGCAGCTTAGCTATCCTAGGTCATGGGCGCACAGATACGCAGTATTTT. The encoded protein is CASSLAILGHGRTDTQYF.

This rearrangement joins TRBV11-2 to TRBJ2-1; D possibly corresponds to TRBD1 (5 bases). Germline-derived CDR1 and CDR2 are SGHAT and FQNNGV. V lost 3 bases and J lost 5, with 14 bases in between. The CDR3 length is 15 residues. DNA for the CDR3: TGTGCCAGCAGCTTTGGGCGGACAAAGAACAATGAGCAGTTCTTC. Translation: CASSFGRTKNNEQFF.

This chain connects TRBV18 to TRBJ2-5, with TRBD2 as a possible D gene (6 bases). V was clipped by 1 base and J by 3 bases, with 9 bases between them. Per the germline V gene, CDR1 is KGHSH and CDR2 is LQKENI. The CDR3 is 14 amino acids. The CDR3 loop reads CASSPRAGKETQYF. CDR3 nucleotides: TGTGCCAGCTCACCACGTGCGGGGAAAGAGACCCAGTACTTC.